Listed below are T cell receptor beta chains from one sample, sequenced in a study of T cells after posttransplantation cyclophosphamide. Profiled with immunoSEQ multiplex PCR; TCRdb holds only in-frame clones, not every one. The sample includes 9,700 or so clones, roughly nine tenths of them seen just once. The sequencing used PBMCs, collected about 67 weeks after allogeneic stem cell transplant with calcineurin inhibitor and methotrexate. These receptor sequences come from a male patient aged 45-60 years who received an allogeneic stem cell transplant from an unrelated donor, was CMV-positive, and had chronic GVHD only. The graft donor may have given rise to some T cells. Both conserved end residues are part of each CDR3. Fields, in order: V gene, J gene, D gene, clone size, CDR3 protein, CDR3 DNA. A D gene is named only where the DNA matches it firmly. Not every row has a clone size; where given, it reads once, few, many or a size class.

>TRBV11-3|TRBJ1-1|NA|NA
CASSRGGYDLSYF
TGTGCCAGCAGCCGCGGGGGTTACGACTTAAGTTACTTT
>TRBV2|TRBJ1-5|TRBD1|NA
CASSDPGQRSNQPQHF
TGTGCCAGCAGTGATCCGGGACAGCGTAGCAATCAGCCCCAGCATTTT
>TRBV11-3|TRBJ1-2|TRBD1|once
CASSPRGQPNYGYTF
TGTGCCAGCAGCCCACGGGGACAGCCTAACTATGGCTACACCTTC
>TRBV11-2|TRBJ2-5|TRBD1|NA
CASSLVWTGAETQYF
TGTGCCAGCAGCTTAGTATGGACAGGGGCCGAGACCCAGTACTTC
>TRBV28|TRBJ2-7|TRBD1|few
CASSSLGQGYEQYF
TGTGCCAGCAGCTCACTAGGACAGGGCTACGAGCAGTACTTC
>TRBV4-1|TRBJ2-7|NA|NA
CASSQDAGYEQYF
TGCGCCAGCAGCCAAGATGCAGGCTACGAGCAGTACTTC
>TRBV5-6|TRBJ2-2|NA|NA
CASKEEPGELFF
TGTGCCAGCAAGGAGGAGCCGGGGGAGCTGTTTTTT
>TRBV28|TRBJ1-1|NA|NA
CASSLRQLNTEAFF
TGTGCCAGCAGTTTGCGACAGTTGAACACTGAAGCTTTCTTT
>TRBV2|TRBJ2-7|NA|NA
CASSDNRNYEQYF
TGTGCCAGCAGTGACAACAGAAACTACGAGCAGTACTTC
>TRBV19|TRBJ1-4|NA|NA
CASSATGGVGEKLFF
TGTGCCAGTAGTGCGACGGGGGGGGTGGGTGAAAAACTGTTTTTT
>TRBV7-9|TRBJ2-3|TRBD2|NA
CASSPASGGAIDTQYF
TGTGCCAGCAGCCCCGCTAGCGGGGGGGCCATAGATACGCAGTATTTT
>TRBV28|TRBJ2-1|TRBD2|NA
CASSSGGLAAYNEQFF
TGTGCCAGCAGTTCGGGGGGACTAGCGGCTTACAATGAGCAGTTCTTC
>TRBV7-2|TRBJ2-1|TRBD2|NA
CASSASGGVNEQFF
TGTGCCAGCAGCGCCTCGGGGGGGGTGAATGAGCAGTTCTTC
>TRBV5-4|TRBJ1-1|TRBD1|NA
CASSPQAGGSSTEAFF
TGTGCCAGCAGCCCACAGGCAGGGGGTTCTAGCACTGAAGCTTTCTTT
>TRBV10-3|TRBJ1-1|NA|few
CAIRDDRNEAFF
TGTGCCATCAGGGATGACAGGAATGAAGCTTTCTTT
>TRBV18|TRBJ1-4|NA|once
CASSSLIGQSSNEKLFF
TGTGCCAGCTCATCCTTAATTGGGCAGAGTTCTAATGAAAAACTGTTTTTT
>TRBV11-2|TRBJ2-7|NA|NA
CASSLVSNSYEQYF
TGTGCCAGCAGCTTAGTAAGCAACTCCTACGAGCAGTACTTC
>TRBV25-1|TRBJ1-5|NA|once
CASGLNGQPQHF
TGTGCCAGCGGGCTTAATGGGCAGCCCCAGCATTTT
>TRBV11-2|TRBJ2-4|NA|NA
CASSLALAKNIQYF
TGTGCCAGCAGCTTAGCCTTAGCCAAAAACATTCAGTACTTC
>TRBV7-2|TRBJ2-1|TRBD2|once
CASSGGASGGLNEQFF
TGTGCCAGCAGCGGGGGGGCTAGCGGGGGCCTCAATGAGCAGTTCTTC
>TRBV19|TRBJ2-5|TRBD2|NA
CASSTLTSVEEETQYF
TGTGCCAGTAGTACATTGACTAGCGTGGAAGAAGAGACCCAGTACTTC
>TRBV4-2|TRBJ1-3|NA|NA
CASSQGAGGTFQSNTIYF
TGTGCCAGCAGCCAAGGGGCCGGGGGGACCTTTCAGTCCAACACCATATATTTT
>TRBV6-4|TRBJ2-1|TRBD2|once
CASSDGLADINEQFF
TGTGCCAGCAGTGACGGGCTAGCGGACATCAATGAGCAGTTCTTC
>TRBV2|TRBJ2-7|NA|NA
CASSSPYEQYF
TGTGCCAGCAGTAGCCCTTACGAGCAGTACTTC
>TRBV7-9|TRBJ1-4|NA|NA
CASSHEGRGEKLFF
TGTGCCAGCAGCCATGAAGGGCGGGGTGAAAAACTGTTTTTT
>TRBV27|TRBJ1-2|TRBD1|once
CASSLSTGEGYTF
TGTGCCAGCAGTTTATCGACAGGGGAGGGCTACACCTTC
>TRBV6-1|TRBJ2-7|TRBD1|NA
CASSRTGDSYEQYF
TGTGCCAGCAGTAGGACAGGGGATTCTTACGAGCAGTACTTC
>TRBV19|TRBJ2-3|NA|NA
CASTPRFGLYADTQYF
TGTGCCAGTACCCCGCGTTTCGGGTTGTACGCAGATACGCAGTATTTT
>TRBV9|TRBJ2-7|NA|NA
CASSVGVGDPLEQYF
TGTGCCAGCAGCGTAGGGGTTGGAGATCCTTTGGAGCAGTACTTC
>TRBV29-1|TRBJ2-3|TRBD2|NA
CSAHPYVAGDTQYF
TGCAGCGCCCACCCCTACGTAGCGGGTGATACGCAGTATTTT
>TRBV18|TRBJ2-7|TRBD2|NA
CASSPGTSGPYEQYF
TGTGCCAGCTCACCAGGGACTAGCGGGCCTTACGAGCAGTACTTC
>TRBV27|TRBJ2-1|TRBD1|NA
CASSGRDRGLEQFF
TGTGCCAGCAGTGGCCGGGACAGGGGGCTCGAGCAGTTCTTC
>TRBV28|TRBJ2-2|NA|NA
CASSPFQGRHGELFF
TGTGCCAGCAGTCCCTTCCAGGGAAGGCACGGGGAGCTGTTTTTT
>TRBV11-2|TRBJ1-2|TRBD1|NA
CASSLGDRGHGYTF
TGTGCCAGCAGCTTAGGGGACAGGGGTCATGGCTACACCTTC
>TRBV27|TRBJ2-5|TRBD1|NA
CASGGQPYKQYF
TGTGCCAGCGGGGGACAGCCCTACAAGCAGTACTTC
>TRBV11-3|TRBJ2-3|TRBD2|NA
CASSPIAGATDTQYF
TGTGCCAGCAGCCCTATAGCGGGAGCCACAGATACGCAGTATTTT
>TRBV5-4|TRBJ2-2|NA|NA
CASSLWTGVNTGELFF
TGTGCCAGCAGCCTATGGACGGGAGTTAACACCGGGGAGCTGTTTTTT
>TRBV5-1|TRBJ2-1|TRBD1|NA
CASSFGTGQNEQFF
TGCGCCAGCAGCTTCGGGACAGGTCAAAATGAGCAGTTCTTC
>TRBV7-6|TRBJ2-5|TRBD1|NA
CASSRTRQGGYETQYF
TGTGCCAGCAGCCGTACGCGACAGGGGGGTTACGAGACCCAGTACTTC
>TRBV9|TRBJ2-3|TRBD2|NA
CASSVDPAGGTDTQYF
TGTGCCAGCAGCGTAGACCCAGCGGGGGGCACAGATACGCAGTATTTT
>TRBV11-3|TRBJ2-5|NA|NA
CASSSGPASRETQYF
TGTGCCAGCAGCTCTGGGCCGGCGTCCCGAGAGACCCAGTACTTC
>TRBV6-5|TRBJ1-1|NA|NA
CASSHRRRNTEAFF
TGTGCCAGCAGCCACAGGCGGAGGAACACTGAAGCTTTCTTT
>TRBV7-9|TRBJ1-1|NA|NA
CASSSRTGERTEAFF
TGTGCCAGCAGCTCCCGCACGGGGGAGCGCACTGAAGCTTTCTTT
>TRBV12-5|TRBJ2-7|NA|NA
CASAPWDSSHYEQYF
TGTGCTAGTGCCCCTTGGGACTCGTCTCACTACGAGCAGTACTTC
>TRBV18|TRBJ2-1|TRBD1|NA
CASSRWTGGIRNEQFF
TGTGCCAGCTCACGATGGACAGGAGGAATCCGGAATGAGCAGTTCTTC
>TRBV7-3|TRBJ2-7|TRBD2|NA
CASSLTGGTGAYEQYF
TGTGCCAGCAGCTTAACGGGAGGGACTGGAGCCTACGAGCAGTACTTC
>TRBV5-6|TRBJ1-4|NA|NA
CASSLSPPGEKLFF
TGTGCCAGCAGCCTATCTCCTCCGGGTGAAAAACTGTTTTTT
>TRBV5-1|TRBJ2-7|TRBD2|NA
CASRPPSGREQYF
TGCGCCAGCAGACCACCTAGCGGGCGCGAGCAGTACTTC
>TRBV4-2|TRBJ2-4|NA|NA
CASSQGRGPSNIQYF
TGTGCCAGCAGCCAAGGGAGGGGGCCTAGCAACATTCAGTACTTC
>TRBV9|TRBJ2-5|NA|once
CASSPWTDQETQYF
TGTGCCAGCAGCCCGTGGACAGATCAAGAGACCCAGTACTTC
>TRBV6-1|TRBJ1-2|NA|NA
CASTNAEYGYTF
TGTGCCAGCACCAACGCGGAGTATGGCTACACCTTC
>TRBV5-5|TRBJ2-1|NA|NA
CASSQMPAPYNEQFF
TGTGCCAGCAGCCAGATGCCTGCCCCATACAATGAGCAGTTCTTC
>TRBV5-1|TRBJ1-2|TRBD1|NA
CASSSPGTAYGYTF
TGCGCCAGCAGCTCACCCGGGACAGCCTATGGCTACACCTTC
>TRBV6-5|TRBJ1-3|NA|NA
CASRTTGSGNTIYF
TGTGCCAGCAGGACTACAGGGTCTGGAAACACCATATATTTT
>TRBV28|TRBJ2-3|NA|once
CASSLLTGDTQYF
TGTGCCAGCAGTTTATTGACTGGAGATACGCAGTATTTT
>TRBV11-3|TRBJ2-5|NA|NA
CASSHRRVAETQYF
TGTGCCAGCAGCCACCGGAGGGTGGCGGAGACCCAGTACTTC
>TRBV19|TRBJ1-4|NA|NA
CASSPETLRADREKLFF
TGTGCCAGTAGTCCGGAAACCCTCAGGGCTGATCGTGAAAAACTGTTTTTT
>TRBV5-5|TRBJ2-5|NA|NA
CASSLGGLQETQYF
TGTGCCAGCAGCTTGGGAGGGTTACAAGAGACCCAGTACTTC
>TRBV19|TRBJ1-2|TRBD1|NA
CASSNGQGALENYGYTF
TGTGCCAGTAGCAACGGACAGGGGGCTCTGGAAAACTATGGCTACACCTTC